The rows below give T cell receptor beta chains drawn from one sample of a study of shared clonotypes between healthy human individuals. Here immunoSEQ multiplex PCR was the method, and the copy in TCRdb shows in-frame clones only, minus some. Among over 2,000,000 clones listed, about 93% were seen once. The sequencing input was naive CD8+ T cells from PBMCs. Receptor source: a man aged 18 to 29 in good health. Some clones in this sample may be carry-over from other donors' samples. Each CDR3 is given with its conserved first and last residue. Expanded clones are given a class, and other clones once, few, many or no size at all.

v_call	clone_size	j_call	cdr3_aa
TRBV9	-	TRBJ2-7	CASSETGAYEQYF
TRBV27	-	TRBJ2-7	CASRQIGSGIYEQYF
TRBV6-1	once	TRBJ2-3	CASSVGRGRPTTDTQYF
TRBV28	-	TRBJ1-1	CASSLLATLNTEAFF
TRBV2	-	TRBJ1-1	CASSGRGAEMNTEAFF
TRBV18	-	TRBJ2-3	CASSPTRELHTDTQYF
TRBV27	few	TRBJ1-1	CASSLFIWNTEAFF
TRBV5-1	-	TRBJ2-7	CASSWGVGLAETSYEQYF
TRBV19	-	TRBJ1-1	CASSILTVLRGSFNTEAFF
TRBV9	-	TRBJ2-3	CASSGSGTSGRADTQYF
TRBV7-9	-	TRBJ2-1	CASSHSLVNEQFF
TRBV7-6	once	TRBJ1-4	CASTLLPTGATTNEKLFF
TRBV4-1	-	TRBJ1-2	CASSQDTDPRVGGYTF
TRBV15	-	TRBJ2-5	CATSRVIGRPQETQYF
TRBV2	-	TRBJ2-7	CASSEGALAFEQYF
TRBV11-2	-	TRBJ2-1	CASSLNGQSSYNEQFF
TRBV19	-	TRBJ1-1	CASMIPRRNTEAFF
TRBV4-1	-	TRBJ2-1	CASSHQTGVRLYNEQFF
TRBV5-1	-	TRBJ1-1	CASSLGPGSPTEAFF
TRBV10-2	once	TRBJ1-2	CASSESVYGYTF
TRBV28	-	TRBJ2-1	CASSSISSGSWNEQFF
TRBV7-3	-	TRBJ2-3	CASSPGWTSTDTQYF
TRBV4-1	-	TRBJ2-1	CASSPGAAGEQFF
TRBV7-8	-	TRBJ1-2	CASSLEVGRPDYGYTF
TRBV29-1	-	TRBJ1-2	CSVDVGANYGYTF
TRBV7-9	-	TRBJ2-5	CASSSRDGQETQYF
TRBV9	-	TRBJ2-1	CASSSSAAYARASPYNEQFF
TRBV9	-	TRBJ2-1	CASSPFDSGRAGSEQFF
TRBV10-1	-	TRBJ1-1	CASSNRGNTEAFF
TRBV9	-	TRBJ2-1	CASSPLETSSYNEQFF
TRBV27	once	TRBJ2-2	CASSSMTDSRANTGELFF
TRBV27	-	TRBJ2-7	CASSTGIAYEQYF
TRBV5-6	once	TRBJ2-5	CASTSLDSPEETQYF
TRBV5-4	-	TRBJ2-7	CASGTAGFYEQYF
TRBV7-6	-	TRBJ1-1	CASSPSGGGTEAFF
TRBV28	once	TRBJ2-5	CASSEQGREETQYF
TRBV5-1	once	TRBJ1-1	CASSLSRQFRDREPEAFF
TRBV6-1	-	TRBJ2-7	CASSEVHGPYEQYF
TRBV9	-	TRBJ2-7	CASSVGGAGTYEQYF
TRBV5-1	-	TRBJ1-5	CASREGPGQGVLYRDQPQHF
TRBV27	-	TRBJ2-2	CASSSITTSGAAGELFF
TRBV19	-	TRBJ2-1	CASRDRDGETHEQFF
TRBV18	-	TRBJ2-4	CASSPFRELAGGNAKNIQYF
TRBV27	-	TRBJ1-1	CASSLTGANTEAFF
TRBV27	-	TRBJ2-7	CASSWSRGIYEQYF
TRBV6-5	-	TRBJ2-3	CASSSGTHTDTQYF
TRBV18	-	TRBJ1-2	CASSLDRDNYGYTF